This TCR beta chain comes out of a study of blood T cell repertoires in COVID-19. Study-level information: Whether acute or convalescent, the COVID-19 samples came from the United States, Italy and Spain.

The CDR3 consists of 16 residues. CDR1 SEHNR and CDR2 FQNEAQ come from the germline V gene (reference sequence). V lost 6 bases and J 0 bases, leaving 16 bases between the germline ends. Under the authors' procedure: Amplification with reference gene primers provided the estimates of nucleated cell counts. TCRdb keeps only in-frame clones here, not all; method: immunoSEQ multiplex PCR. The D gene and trimming were derived from the DNA, and the V and J assignments and clone size from that table. The table lists roughly 260,000 clones, around 82% of them singletons, with approximately 4% in the top ten. Participant reports of clinical history set cohort assignment.

This chain connects TRBV7-9 to TRBJ2-3, with a tentative D call TRBD2 (6 bases). The origin of this receptor is a woman aged 40 to 50 who had been exposed to COVID-19. The sequenced material came from PBMCs or T cells enriched from blood (not recorded which). The CDR3 DNA reads TGTGCCAGCAGGGACGTCAGTGGGGGGAGCACAGATACGCAGTATTTT. Its protein is CASRDVSGGSTDTQYF.